This T cell receptor (beta chain) was sequenced during a study of blood T cell repertoires in COVID-19. Across the whole study: The United States, Italy and Spain provided the acute and convalescent COVID-19 samples.

How the authors handled the data: Using reference gene primer amplification, nucleated cell counts were estimated. The data were produced by immunoSEQ multiplex PCR, yet TCRdb's version contains in-frame clones alone and is incomplete. The V and J calls and clone size come from that table; D and trimming were worked out from the DNA. The sample consists of 120,000 or so clones, around 80% of them appearing once. Germline-derived CDR1 and CDR2 are SQVTM and ANQGSEA. The CDR3 extends over 12 amino acids. Trimming cost V 7 bases and J 15 bases; bases outside gene matches: 16. This clonotype was obtained from a man in his 60s with active or convalescent COVID-19. Sequencing was performed on peripheral blood. This chain uses TRBV29-1 with TRBJ2-3; 7 nucleotides align to TRBD2. The CDR3 nucleotides are TGCAGCGGTAGACTTGCTAGCGGTACCGCTTATTTT. The encoded protein is CSGRLASGTAYF.